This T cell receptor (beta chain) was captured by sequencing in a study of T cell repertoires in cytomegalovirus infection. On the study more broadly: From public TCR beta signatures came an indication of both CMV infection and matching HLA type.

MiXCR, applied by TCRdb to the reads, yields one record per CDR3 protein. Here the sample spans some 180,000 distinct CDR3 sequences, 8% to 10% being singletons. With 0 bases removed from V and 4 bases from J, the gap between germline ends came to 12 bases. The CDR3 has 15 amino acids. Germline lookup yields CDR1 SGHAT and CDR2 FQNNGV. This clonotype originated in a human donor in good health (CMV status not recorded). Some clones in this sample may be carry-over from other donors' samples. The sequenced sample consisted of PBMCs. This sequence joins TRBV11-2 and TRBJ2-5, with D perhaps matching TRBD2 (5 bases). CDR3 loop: CASSLDRGWGETQYF. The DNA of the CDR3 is TGTGCCAGCAGCTTAGATCGAGGGTGGGGAGAGACCCAGTACTTC.